Reported below is one T cell receptor beta chain. What antigen it recognizes has not been identified. No clone much larger than this one lies a single base away; base qualities are absent. The collaborating institutions used their own protocols to collect whole blood in K2EDTA tubes. For TCRbeta analysis, collaborators shipped samples as frozen whole blood, isolated PBMCs, or DNA extracted from either of those sample types. The data were obtained in a study of blood T cell repertoires in COVID-19 (dated by TCRdb to about 2020). With respect to the entire study: Samples covering the acute and convalescent phases of COVID-19 were provided by collaborators in the United States, Italy and Spain. Where available, HLA class I and class II types were taken from metadata supplied by the sample provider and were not determined by assay-based typing. Sample metadata almost always included a de-identified subject ID, COVID-19 status, age in years and sex. A freely available public database, intended as a resource for researchers studying the immune response to SARS-CoV-2, is where the repertoires were released. The material from the prospective study consisted of cDNA or gDNA derived from T cells, B-cell-depleted T cells, or PBMCs. The dataset comprised deeply sampled blood TCRbeta repertoires from subjects exposed to, actively infected with, or recovered from COVID-19. Samples were obtained from the ongoing ImmuneRACE study (first 160 participants) and from about 1,300 subjects provided by 6 global collaborators. Study-level results and caveats: How much clinical and demographic metadata was included differed by source and by participant, and the metadata was provided uncurated.

TCRbeta CDR3 regions were amplified from genomic DNA by means of the immunoSEQ Assay, a bias-controlled multiplex PCR. Per the source publication's procedure: Within the assay, amplification of reference gene primers was used to estimate how many nucleated cells each sample contained. To quantify the absolute abundance of each unique TCRbeta CDR3 rearrangement, sequence reads were collapsed and filtered. For each sample, productive Simpson clonality was calculated as the square root of Simpson's diversity index across productive rearrangements. TCRdb retrieved this table from immuneACCESS and kept in-frame rearrangements only. Not all clones are present; in checked studies, unresolved V genes account for under half, and no reason is known for the remainder. The V and J calls and clone size come from that table; D and trimming were worked out from the DNA. This sample gives about 81,000 clones in total; roughly nine tenths of them show up just once. The leading ten clones occupy 5% to 5.5% of the sample.

The germline V gene provides CDR1 ENHRY and CDR2 SYGVKD. Ends trimmed: V by 5 bases, J by 2 bases; bases unmatched to a gene: 8. Measured from the cysteine to the phenylalanine, the CDR3 is 17 residues long. Only the CDR3 part of the read is kept: 51 bases, read in frame from the first base. Sequencing input: peripheral blood. This receptor chain uses TRBV10-3 and TRBJ2-2, and 10 bases in between align with TRBD2. The TCR was taken from a woman of 80 years or more with active COVID-19. The CDR3 in this case is CAISFASSGSNTGELFF. The sequenced DNA: TGTGCCATCAGTTTCGCTTCTAGCGGGAGTAACACCGGGGAGCTGTTTTTT.